These 14 T cell receptor beta chains came from one sample sequenced in a study of T cell repertoires in cytomegalovirus infection. TCRdb called the reads again in MiXCR, with one record for every CDR3 protein. The data show about 260,000 distinct CDR3 sequences, roughly 13% seen once. Sample: PBMCs. Every receptor here comes from a human donor in good health (CMV status not recorded). Some clones in this sample may be carry-over from other donors' samples.

This CDR3 is CSARQARGVSSPLHF. CDR3 DNA: TGCAGTGCTAGACAGGCCAGGGGAGTAAGTTCACCCCTCCACTTT. The rearrangement uses TRBV20-1 and TRBJ1-6; the D gene is possibly TRBD1 (6 bases). Germline assignment: CDR1 DFQATT and CDR2 SNEGSKA (reference sequence). The CDR3 sequence is 15 residues long. V was trimmed by 2 bases and J by 9 bases, leaving 17 bases between them.

The genes are TRBV10-3 and TRBJ2-1, with 13 bases aligning to TRBD2. This CDR3 region has 17 residues. Germline loops: CDR1 ENHRY, CDR2 SYGVKD. The V segment lost 2 bases and the J segment 3 bases; nucleotides outside the gene matches: 4. CDR3 sequence reads: CAISERGLAGNYNEQFF. In nucleotides, the CDR3 is TGTGCCATCAGTGAGAGGGGACTAGCGGGGAACTACAATGAGCAGTTCTTC.

The table lists this clonotype with many counts. This sequence joins TRBV28 and TRBJ1-1, with D hard to call. The V end lost 8 bases, the J end lost 2 bases, and 9 bases lay between the germline ends. Per the germline V gene, CDR1 is MDHEN and CDR2 is SYDVKM. This CDR3 region has 12 residues. The CDR3 sequence: CASQELNTEAFF. In DNA form, the CDR3 reads TGTGCCAGCCAGGAACTCAACACTGAAGCTTTCTTT.

This clonotype came up a few times. This sequence joins TRBV29-1 and TRBJ2-2; TRBD2 might be the D (7 bases). Trimming took off 4 bases at V and 5 bases at J, with 11 bases between the two ends. Germline V gives CDR1 SQVTM, CDR2 ANQGSEA. The CDR3 length is 13 residues. The CDR3 reads CSVGRGGTGELFF. CDR3 in DNA: TGCAGCGTTGGCAGGGGAGGGACCGGGGAGCTGTTTTTT.

This clonotype was recorded a few times. The chain couples TRBV19 to TRBJ1-5; the match to TRBD1 covers 10 bases. The CDR3 sequence is 15 residues long. V lost 9 bases, J lost 1 base, and 6 bases stayed unmatched. Looked up from germline, CDR1 is LNHDA and CDR2 is SQIVND (reference sequence). CDR3 sequence reads: CASRGQGRSNQPQHF. Written as DNA, the CDR3 is TGTGCCAGCAGGGGACAGGGGAGAAGCAATCAGCCCCAGCATTTT.

The table lists this clonotype with many counts. This chain links TRBV19 with TRBJ2-2, with a possible D match to TRBD2 (5 bases). Per the germline V gene, CDR1 is LNHDA and CDR2 is SQIVND (reference sequence). The CDR3 sequence is 15 residues long. V lost 5 bases and J 0 bases, leaving 10 bases between the germline ends. The CDR3 sequence is CASSERSANTGELFF. DNA of the CDR3: TGTGCCAGTAGTGAGCGGAGCGCGAACACCGGGGAGCTGTTTTTT.

The CDR3, as DNA: TGTGCCAGCAGTCCAAGGACAGGGGGCGGTTTTAACACTGAAGCTTTCTTT. This encodes CASSPRTGGGFNTEAFF. The chain combines TRBV27 with TRBJ1-1, with TRBD1 matching 11 bases. CDR1 and CDR2 (germline): MNHEY, SMNVEV (reference sequence). Trimming took 5 bases from V and 2 from J; bases not matched to a gene: 10. The CDR3 runs to 17 residues.

The chain is built from TRBV7-9 and TRBJ1-2; D not certain. CDR1 is SEHNR, CDR2 FQNEAQ, per germline (reference sequence). V shed 5 bases and J shed 7 bases, with 11 bases lying between them. The CDR3 runs 12 residues. The CDR3 region has the DNA TGTGCCAGCAGCGAACAGTTCGGTGGCTACACCTTC. Translated, it gives CASSEQFGGYTF.

The chain carries TRBV29-1 and TRBJ1-4; TRBD1 matches at 8 bases. After removal of 6 bases from V and 5 bases from J, the junction contained 8 bases not matched to a gene. Germline assignment: CDR1 SQVTM and CDR2 ANQGSEA. The CDR3 extends over 14 amino acids. The CDR3 here is CSVGGQGSNEKLFF. For the CDR3, the DNA is TGCAGCGTGGGAGGACAGGGAAGCAATGAAAAACTGTTTTTT.

The chain recombines TRBV19 with TRBJ1-5, with TRBD1 matching 11 bases. The J segment lost 1 base and the V segment lost 6 bases, leaving 5 bases of the junction unmatched. CDR3 size: 16 residues. Germline V gene data show CDR1 as LNHDA and CDR2 as SQIVND (reference sequence). The CDR3 loop is CASRGGTGGSNQPQHF. The CDR3 nucleotides read TGTGCCAGTAGAGGGGGGACAGGGGGAAGCAATCAGCCCCAGCATTTT. Looking up the rest from reference TRBV19 and TRBJ1-5 gives the full variable domain: DGGITQSPKYLFRKEGQNVTLSCEQNLNHDAMYWYRQDPGQGLRLIYYSQIVNDFQKGDIAEGYSVSREKKESFPLTVTSAQKNPTAFYLCASRGGTGGSNQPQHFGDGTRLSIL.

The CDR3 protein is CSVVLAGRTYEQYF. The CDR3 nucleotides read TGCAGCGTTGTACTGGCGGGGCGAACCTACGAGCAGTACTTC. The chain is built from TRBV29-1 and TRBJ2-7, with TRBD2 as a possible D gene (6 bases). The germline CDR1 and CDR2 sequences are SQVTM and ANQGSEA. Between the trimmed V and J ends, which lost 4 bases and 2 bases, there was a span of 15 bases. CDR3 length equals 14 residues.

A few counts support this clonotype. This rearrangement joins TRBV28 to TRBJ2-7, with 10 bases that match TRBD2. V shed 8 bases and J 6 bases; nucleotides not matched to a gene: 10. Germline V gene data show CDR1 as MDHEN and CDR2 as SYDVKM. This CDR3 contains 14 residues. As DNA, the CDR3 is TGTGCCAGCGGCCTGCTAGCGGGAGCGGTCGAGCAGTACTTC. It translates to CASGLLAGAVEQYF.

This clonotype was detected a few times. The gene calls are TRBV2 and TRBJ2-1, with 12 nucleotides matching TRBD2. Germline loops: CDR1 SNHLY, CDR2 FYNNEI. The CDR3 runs to 20 residues. V trimming: 6 bases; J trimming: 8 bases; junction bases outside the gene matches: 23. This CDR3 reads CASSEYRQSTGLAGSHEQFF. CDR3 in DNA: TGTGCCAGCAGCGAGTACCGACAGAGTACCGGACTAGCGGGATCGCATGAGCAGTTCTTC.

The genes are TRBV19 and TRBJ2-3, with D perhaps TRBD1 or TRBD2 (5 bases each). This CDR3 has 15 residues. V gave up 3 bases and J gave up 5 bases, with 15 bases separating them. CDR1 is LNHDA, CDR2 SQIVND, per germline (reference sequence). For the CDR3, the DNA is TGTGCCAGTAGTATGTGGGACCGACGGAGAGATACGCAGTATTTT. Translating gives CASSMWDRRRDTQYF.